The rows below give T cell receptor beta chains drawn from one sample of a study of metastatic and nonmetastatic thyroid tumors. TCRdb ran MiXCR on the PCR reads. The data contain about 41,000 clones, roughly 27% of them seen just once; the ten biggest clones take up more than 9%. The sequenced sample consisted of blood. The receptors were gathered from a male donor with papillary thyroid cancer or a benign thyroid nodule (not recorded which). Some clones in this sample may be carry-over from other donors' samples. Each CDR3 is given with its conserved first and last residue. Each record gives: V gene, clone size, J gene, D gene, CDR3 DNA, CDR3 protein. A D gene is named only where the DNA matches it firmly. The size of a clone is reported for some rows only, either as once, few or many, or as a class for expanded clones.

V gene: TRBV2; clone size: many; J gene: TRBJ2-5; D gene: NA; CDR3 DNA: TGTGCCAGTTTGGTTACAGAGATACAAGAGACCCAGTACTTC; CDR3 protein: CASLVTEIQETQYF
V gene: TRBV19; clone size: NA; J gene: TRBJ1-5; D gene: NA; CDR3 DNA: TGTGCCAGTAGTATCGCGCGGACCAATCAGCCCCAGCATTTT; CDR3 protein: CASSIARTNQPQHF
V gene: TRBV6-2/TRBV6-3; clone size: few; J gene: TRBJ2-7; D gene: TRBD2; CDR3 DNA: TGTGCCAGCAGACCCGGGCTAGCGGGAGCCTACGAGCAGTACTTC; CDR3 protein: CASRPGLAGAYEQYF
V gene: TRBV3-1; clone size: many; J gene: TRBJ1-6; D gene: TRBD1; CDR3 DNA: TGTGCCAGCAGCGGACAGGGGGATTCACCCCTCCACTTT; CDR3 protein: CASSGQGDSPLHF
V gene: TRBV27; clone size: many; J gene: TRBJ2-1; D gene: NA; CDR3 DNA: TGTGCCAGCAGTTTAAACCGGCCTCGCAATGAGCAGTTCTTC; CDR3 protein: CASSLNRPRNEQFF
V gene: TRBV18; clone size: once; J gene: TRBJ2-1; D gene: TRBD2; CDR3 DNA: TGTGCCAGCTCACGACTAGCGGGAGGTTCCCATGAGCAGTTCTTC; CDR3 protein: CASSRLAGGSHEQFF
V gene: TRBV19; clone size: many; J gene: TRBJ1-5; D gene: NA; CDR3 DNA: TGTGCCAGTAGTATCCAGGTAGATCAGCCCCAGCATTTT; CDR3 protein: CASSIQVDQPQHF
V gene: TRBV5-1; clone size: few; J gene: TRBJ2-1; D gene: TRBD2; CDR3 DNA: TGCGCCAGCAGGTTCTCCACTAGCGCGATACCTAATGAGCAGTTCTTC; CDR3 protein: CASRFSTSAIPNEQFF
V gene: TRBV5-1; clone size: NA; J gene: TRBJ2-5; D gene: NA; CDR3 DNA: TGCGCCAGAAGCGAGGGTAGCAGTAGCCCACAAGAGACCCAGTACTTC; CDR3 protein: CARSEGSSSPQETQYF
V gene: TRBV6-2/TRBV6-3; clone size: NA; J gene: TRBJ2-3; D gene: TRBD1; CDR3 DNA: TGTGCCAGCAGCCCGGGACAGGGGGATTTTGATACGCAGTATTTT; CDR3 protein: CASSPGQGDFDTQYF
V gene: TRBV28; clone size: NA; J gene: TRBJ2-7; D gene: NA; CDR3 DNA: TGTGCCAGCAGTAGGTTTGACTACAAGCAGTACTTC; CDR3 protein: CASSRFDYKQYF
V gene: TRBV11-1; clone size: few; J gene: TRBJ1-3; D gene: NA; CDR3 DNA: TGTGCCAGCAGCCGACCCCCAGGGACACAAGGAAACACCATATATTTT; CDR3 protein: CASSRPPGTQGNTIYF
V gene: TRBV20-1; clone size: many; J gene: TRBJ2-7; D gene: NA; CDR3 DNA: TGCAGTGCTAGTAGTCAGGGTGAGGACGAGCAGTACTTC; CDR3 protein: CSASSQGEDEQYF
V gene: TRBV10-3; clone size: NA; J gene: TRBJ2-7; D gene: TRBD1; CDR3 DNA: TGTCCCATCAGTGACCCCACAGGGACAGTGGCCTACGAGCAGTACTTC; CDR3 protein: CPISDPTGTVAYEQYF
V gene: TRBV5-1; clone size: NA; J gene: TRBJ2-3; D gene: NA; CDR3 DNA: TGCGCCAGGCCGCGGGACTACCGTTGGGGGGCAGCTTCGCAGTATTTT; CDR3 protein: CARPRDYRWGAASQYF
V gene: TRBV20-1; clone size: many; J gene: TRBJ2-6; D gene: TRBD1; CDR3 DNA: TGCAGTGCCCGCCAGACAGGGATCTCTGGGGCCAACGTCCTGACTTTC; CDR3 protein: CSARQTGISGANVLTF
V gene: TRBV28; clone size: many; J gene: TRBJ1-5; D gene: NA; CDR3 DNA: TGTGCCAGCAAAGTAGAGGGGGGGCAGGGCAATCAGCCCCAGCATTTT; CDR3 protein: CASKVEGGQGNQPQHF
V gene: TRBV6-5; clone size: few; J gene: TRBJ1-5; D gene: NA; CDR3 DNA: TGTGCCAGCAGTTACAGCAGGGGCAATCAGCCCCAGCATTTT; CDR3 protein: CASSYSRGNQPQHF
V gene: TRBV6-1; clone size: NA; J gene: TRBJ1-1; D gene: TRBD1; CDR3 DNA: TGTGCCAGTAGAGACAGGGTGAACACTGAAGCTTTCTTT; CDR3 protein: CASRDRVNTEAFF
V gene: TRBV6-2/TRBV6-3; clone size: few; J gene: TRBJ2-3; D gene: NA; CDR3 DNA: TGTGCAAGCAGGAGGACAGCAGATACACAGTATTTT; CDR3 protein: CASRRTADTQYF
V gene: TRBV7-7; clone size: NA; J gene: TRBJ1-1; D gene: NA; CDR3 DNA: TGTGCTAGCGCCAAAGGGGTTAAGACTGAAGCTTTCTTT; CDR3 protein: CASAKGVKTEAFF
V gene: TRBV20-1; clone size: NA; J gene: TRBJ1-1; D gene: TRBD1; CDR3 DNA: TGCAGTGCTACCGAACAGGGGTACACTGAAGCTTCCTTT; CDR3 protein: CSATEQGYTEASF
V gene: TRBV5-1; clone size: NA; J gene: TRBJ1-1; D gene: NA; CDR3 DNA: TGCGCCAGCAGCTTGTCGATTAACACTGAAGCTTTCTTT; CDR3 protein: CASSLSINTEAFF
V gene: TRBV6-6; clone size: many; J gene: TRBJ1-5; D gene: TRBD1; CDR3 DNA: TGTGCCAGCAGTTATTCCGGACAGGGAGGACAGCCCCAGCATTTT; CDR3 protein: CASSYSGQGGQPQHF
V gene: TRBV20-1; clone size: NA; J gene: TRBJ1-2; D gene: NA; CDR3 DNA: TGCAGTGCTGAGACCGCTAACTATGGCTACACCTTC; CDR3 protein: CSAETANYGYTF
V gene: TRBV27; clone size: few; J gene: TRBJ2-3; D gene: NA; CDR3 DNA: TGTGCCAGCAGCCCGGGGACATACCCCACATATACGCAGTATTTT; CDR3 protein: CASSPGTYPTYTQYF
V gene: TRBV20-1; clone size: many; J gene: TRBJ2-6; D gene: NA; CDR3 DNA: TGCAGTGCTAGCCCCGGAGGGGATTCTGGGGCCAACGTCCTGACTTTC; CDR3 protein: CSASPGGDSGANVLTF
V gene: TRBV28; clone size: many; J gene: TRBJ1-2; D gene: TRBD1; CDR3 DNA: TGTGCCAGCACTTCCACCGGGACAGTCTATGGCTACACCTTC; CDR3 protein: CASTSTGTVYGYTF
V gene: TRBV28; clone size: NA; J gene: TRBJ2-5; D gene: TRBD2; CDR3 DNA: TGTGCCAGCAGACTTCGACTAGCCTACCAAGAGACCCAGTACTTC; CDR3 protein: CASRLRLAYQETQYF
V gene: TRBV4-2; clone size: NA; J gene: TRBJ1-1; D gene: TRBD1; CDR3 DNA: TGTGCCAGCAGCCAATCTGACAGGGAGAACACTGAAGCTTTCTTT; CDR3 protein: CASSQSDRENTEAFF
V gene: TRBV6-1; clone size: NA; J gene: TRBJ2-3; D gene: NA; CDR3 DNA: TGTGCCAGCAGCACGCCTTCGGGGTTGAGGTCAGATACGCAGTATTTT; CDR3 protein: CASSTPSGLRSDTQYF
V gene: TRBV18; clone size: few; J gene: TRBJ2-7; D gene: NA; CDR3 DNA: TGTTTCAGCTCACCACGAAACAGTGTCGCCTACGAGCAGTACTTC; CDR3 protein: CFSSPRNSVAYEQYF
V gene: TRBV20-1; clone size: many; J gene: TRBJ2-3; D gene: NA; CDR3 DNA: TGCAGTGCGTACAGGACAGATACGCAGTATTTT; CDR3 protein: CSAYRTDTQYF
V gene: TRBV27; clone size: medium-sized; J gene: TRBJ2-7; D gene: NA; CDR3 DNA: TGTGCCAGCAGTTTTTCGGCAGGGGTCTACGAGCAGTACTTC; CDR3 protein: CASSFSAGVYEQYF
V gene: TRBV11-1; clone size: NA; J gene: TRBJ2-3; D gene: TRBD2; CDR3 DNA: TGTGCCAGCAGCTTAGGGCCAGCGGGGAGATTCACAGATACGCAGTATTTT; CDR3 protein: CASSLGPAGRFTDTQYF
V gene: TRBV24-1; clone size: NA; J gene: TRBJ2-5; D gene: NA; CDR3 DNA: TGTGCCACCAGTGATTTTGGAGTTGGAGAGACCCAGTACTTC; CDR3 protein: CATSDFGVGETQYF
V gene: TRBV12-3/TRBV12-4; clone size: few; J gene: TRBJ1-2; D gene: NA; CDR3 DNA: TGTGCCAGCACAGGGGTTGGTGGCTACACCTTC; CDR3 protein: CASTGVGGYTF
V gene: TRBV3-1; clone size: many; J gene: TRBJ2-1; D gene: TRBD2; CDR3 DNA: TGTGCCAGCAGCCAAAAAACCCCCTTGGGACTAGCGGGAGGCTACAATGAGCAGTTCTTC; CDR3 protein: CASSQKTPLGLAGGYNEQFF
V gene: TRBV12-3/TRBV12-4; clone size: few; J gene: TRBJ2-7; D gene: NA; CDR3 DNA: TGTGCCAGCAGTCCCAGCTCAAGGAACTACGAGCAGTACTTC; CDR3 protein: CASSPSSRNYEQYF
V gene: TRBV11-2; clone size: many; J gene: TRBJ2-7; D gene: NA; CDR3 DNA: TGTGCCAGCAGCTTATCTAAGACTAAGGGGCTCGAGCAGTACTTC; CDR3 protein: CASSLSKTKGLEQYF
V gene: TRBV20-1; clone size: NA; J gene: TRBJ2-7; D gene: TRBD1; CDR3 DNA: TGCAGTGCTAGAGATACAGGACAGGGGGCTCCCTACGAGCAGTACTTC; CDR3 protein: CSARDTGQGAPYEQYF
V gene: TRBV7-9; clone size: many; J gene: TRBJ2-7; D gene: TRBD1; CDR3 DNA: TGTGCCAGCAGCTTTGGGGACAGTTGGGGCTACGAGCAGTACTTC; CDR3 protein: CASSFGDSWGYEQYF
V gene: TRBV29-1; clone size: many; J gene: TRBJ2-1; D gene: NA; CDR3 DNA: TGCAGCGTTGAAGGGGGCTCGAATGAGCAGTTCTTC; CDR3 protein: CSVEGGSNEQFF
V gene: TRBV20-1; clone size: NA; J gene: TRBJ2-3; D gene: NA; CDR3 DNA: TGCAGTGCTAGACAGCCCAGCGGAAACACAGATACGCAGTATTTT; CDR3 protein: CSARQPSGNTDTQYF
V gene: TRBV3-1; clone size: many; J gene: TRBJ2-1; D gene: TRBD2; CDR3 DNA: TGTGCCAGCAGCCAAGAAGTAGCGGGGGGGCGAAAGGAGCAGTTCTTC; CDR3 protein: CASSQEVAGGRKEQFF
V gene: TRBV10-1; clone size: few; J gene: TRBJ2-7; D gene: TRBD1; CDR3 DNA: TGCGCCAGCAGTGCAGGGACAGGCTCCGAGCAGTACTTC; CDR3 protein: CASSAGTGSEQYF
V gene: TRBV28; clone size: NA; J gene: TRBJ2-2; D gene: NA; CDR3 DNA: TGTGCCAGCAGTTTATTGTACCGGTGGACCGGTGAGCTGTTTTTT; CDR3 protein: CASSLLYRWTGELFF
V gene: TRBV20-1; clone size: NA; J gene: TRBJ2-7; D gene: TRBD2; CDR3 DNA: TGCAGTGCTAGAGCCCTAGCGGGAGTTTGCTACGAGCAGTACTTC; CDR3 protein: CSARALAGVCYEQYF
V gene: TRBV6-1; clone size: NA; J gene: TRBJ1-6; D gene: NA; CDR3 DNA: TGTGCCAGCATCATGGACGGTAATTCACCCCTCCACTTT; CDR3 protein: CASIMDGNSPLHF
V gene: TRBV12-5; clone size: many; J gene: TRBJ2-1; D gene: NA; CDR3 DNA: TGTGCTAGTGGTTTGGGAGGGACGGTAAATGAGCAGTTCTTC; CDR3 protein: CASGLGGTVNEQFF
V gene: TRBV7-3; clone size: many; J gene: TRBJ2-3; D gene: NA; CDR3 DNA: TGTGCCAGCAGCTCAACAGATACGCAGTATTTT; CDR3 protein: CASSSTDTQYF
V gene: TRBV6-1; clone size: NA; J gene: TRBJ1-1; D gene: NA; CDR3 DNA: TGTGCCAACACCCAACAGGTTGAAGCTTTCTTT; CDR3 protein: CANTQQVEAFF
V gene: TRBV28; clone size: many; J gene: TRBJ1-1; D gene: NA; CDR3 DNA: TGTGCCAGCAGTTTCGTATCGAATGAGGACACTGAAGCTTTCTTT; CDR3 protein: CASSFVSNEDTEAFF
V gene: TRBV29-1; clone size: NA; J gene: TRBJ1-2; D gene: NA; CDR3 DNA: TGCAGCGTTCGGATAGGACGGTCATATGGCTACACCTTC; CDR3 protein: CSVRIGRSYGYTF
V gene: TRBV20-1; clone size: NA; J gene: TRBJ2-7; D gene: TRBD1; CDR3 DNA: TGCAGTACCGAGGGGGCAGGGCGGACCGAGCAGTACTTC; CDR3 protein: CSTEGAGRTEQYF
V gene: TRBV2; clone size: NA; J gene: TRBJ2-6; D gene: TRBD1; CDR3 DNA: TGTGCCAGCTCCTGGCCGCCGGGACAGGGGCTTTCTGGGGCCAACGTCCTGACTTTC; CDR3 protein: CASSWPPGQGLSGANVLTF
V gene: TRBV18; clone size: NA; J gene: TRBJ2-1; D gene: NA; CDR3 DNA: TGTGCCAGCTCTAGGGAGCAGGGGGAGGCTCTCAACAATGAGCAGTTCTTC; CDR3 protein: CASSREQGEALNNEQFF
V gene: TRBV6-1; clone size: few; J gene: TRBJ1-2; D gene: NA; CDR3 DNA: TGTGCCAGCAGCGAGATCCGGGGGGCAAGGGGCTACACCTTC; CDR3 protein: CASSEIRGARGYTF
V gene: TRBV5-1; clone size: many; J gene: TRBJ2-3; D gene: TRBD2; CDR3 DNA: TGCGCCAGCAGCTTGGGGGCTAGCGGGGGGGCCATAGATACGCAGTATTTT; CDR3 protein: CASSLGASGGAIDTQYF